The 17 T cell receptor beta chains in this list originate from one sample, sequenced in a study of blood T cell repertoires in COVID-19. Sequenced by immunoSEQ multiplex PCR; TCRdb stores in-frame clones only, minus some. Of almost 200,000 clones in the sample, about 82% were seen once. Sequencing was performed on peripheral blood. The receptors here all came from a man aged 55 to 70 with COVID-19, enrolled during active disease.

This rearrangement joins TRBV13 to TRBJ1-2; maybe TRBD1 (6 bases). Trimming shortened V by 3 bases and J by 5 bases, and 7 bases separated the two germline ends. Germline assignment: CDR1 PRHDT and CDR2 FYEKMQ (reference sequence). The CDR3 is 12 residues long. CDR3 region: CASSFTGYGYTF. CDR3 DNA: TGTGCCAGCAGCTTTACAGGGTATGGCTACACCTTC.

This clone showed up just once. The chain employs TRBV6-2 or TRBV6-3 and TRBJ1-5; unclear D gene. V was pared by 0 bases and J by 10 bases, with 7 bases between. This CDR3 has 12 amino acids. The germline V gene encodes CDR1 MNHEY and CDR2 SVGEGT. This CDR3 is CASSYSGGPQHF. The CDR3 DNA sequence: TGTGCCAGCAGTTACTCGGGAGGTCCCCAGCATTTT.

The CDR3: CASSSNSNGNTIYF. The CDR3 DNA follows: TGTGCCAGCAGCTCGAACAGCAATGGAAACACCATATATTTT. The chain combines TRBV11-2 with TRBJ1-3; no clear D. Germline V gene lookup returns CDR1 SGHAT and CDR2 FQNNGV. This CDR3 has 14 amino acids. Trimming cost V 4 bases and J 3 bases, with 10 bases left between them.

The chain has TRBV7-8 and TRBJ1-6; weak D call: TRBD1 (5 bases). The germline CDR1 and CDR2 sequences are SGHVS and FQNEAQ. CDR3 size: 14 residues. V lost 3 bases, J lost 9 bases, and 12 bases lay in between. CDR3 bases: TGTGCCAGCAGCTTGGGGCAGAGTGGTTCACCCCTCCACTTT. It encodes CASSLGQSGSPLHF.

To note about this clone: Other DNA sequences from this sample encode an identical CDR3 as well. The rearrangement links TRBV5-1 to TRBJ1-5; no reliable D call. The CDR3 length is 14 residues. Germline assignment: CDR1 SGHRS and CDR2 YFSETQ. Trimming left V 1 base short and J 0 bases short, with 5 bases between. In nucleotides, the CDR3 is TGCGCCAGCAGCTTGACGGGTAGCAATCAGCCCCAGCATTTT. Residues: CASSLTGSNQPQHF.

The gene calls are TRBV9 and TRBJ1-4, with 8 bases identical to TRBD1. V was clipped by 3 bases and J by 5 bases; unmatched bases: 6. Germline lookup yields CDR1 SGDLS and CDR2 YYNGEE. The CDR3 has 15 residues. As DNA, the CDR3 is TGTGCCAGCAGCGCAGCGGACAGGGTGAATGAAAAACTGTTTTTT. Translating gives CASSAADRVNEKLFF.

The chain carries TRBV28 and TRBJ1-2, with TRBD1 matching 8 bases. Per the germline V gene, CDR1 is MDHEN and CDR2 is SYDVKM. V lost 3 bases to trimming and J lost 8 bases; unmatched junction nucleotides: 11. CDR3 length: 15 residues. CDR3 region: CASSFPTSGGRGYTF. As DNA, the CDR3 is TGTGCCAGCAGTTTCCCCACCTCAGGGGGCCGAGGCTACACCTTC.

The chain links TRBV7-9 to TRBJ1-3; a possible D gene is TRBD1 (6 bases). CDR3 length: 15 amino acids. Germline lookup yields CDR1 SEHNR and CDR2 FQNEAQ (reference sequence). Trimming removed 6 bases at V and 0 bases at J, with 12 bases between. The CDR3 nucleotides read TGTGCCAGCAGTTTGGACAGCCGCTCTGGAAACACCATATATTTT. Amino acids: CASSLDSRSGNTIYF.

The chain combines TRBV6-2 or TRBV6-3 with TRBJ1-5; no clear D gene. CDR3 length equals 15 residues. V lost 5 bases and J 0 bases, leaving 11 bases between the germline ends. Per the germline V gene, CDR1 is MNHEY and CDR2 is SVGEGT. CDR3 sequence: CASSRGATSNQPQHF. CDR3 nucleotides: TGTGCCAGCAGTCGCGGTGCTACTAGCAATCAGCCCCAGCATTTT.

The CDR3 sequence is CAWGGQGGNQPQHF. CDR3 in DNA: TGTGCCTGGGGGGGGCAGGGCGGCAATCAGCCCCAGCATTTT. The chain links TRBV30 to TRBJ1-5; a possible D gene is TRBD1 (6 bases). This CDR3 is 14 amino acids long. Trimming pared 5 bases from V and 2 bases from J, leaving 13 bases between. In germline, CDR1 is GTSNPN, CDR2 SVGIG (reference sequence).

The chain links TRBV7-9 to TRBJ2-7; unclear D gene. The CDR3 is made up of 12 amino acids. Germline V lookup: CDR1 SEHNR, CDR2 FQNEAQ (reference sequence). V lost 4 bases and J 2 bases, leaving 6 bases between the germline ends. CDR3 bases: TGTGCCAGCAGCTCCCGGGCCTACGAGCAGTACTTC. This codes for CASSSRAYEQYF.

The rearrangement joins TRBV2 to TRBJ2-5; possible D gene TRBD1, 5 bases. V shed 5 bases and J shed 4 bases, with 14 bases lying between them. The CDR3 is 14 residues long. From germline, CDR1 is SNHLY and CDR2 FYNNEI. The CDR3, as DNA: TGTGCCAGCAGTTCATTGAGCCAGGGAGAGACCCAGTACTTC. Its protein product is CASSSLSQGETQYF.

This chain uses TRBV5-1 with TRBJ2-1; TRBD2 aligns across 16 bases. The CDR3 sequence is 16 residues long. Trimming removed 3 bases from V and 10 bases from J; junction bases left unmatched: 7. Per the germline V gene, CDR1 is SGHRS and CDR2 is YFSETQ. The DNA for the CDR3 is TGCGCCAGCAGCTGGGGACTAGCGGGAGGGTTTGGGGAGCAGTTCTTC. Translated: CASSWGLAGGFGEQFF.

The chain recombines TRBV25-1 with TRBJ1-2; 7 bases match TRBD1. The CDR3 length is 15 residues. Germline assignment: CDR1 MGHDK and CDR2 SYGVNS. Trimming removed 0 bases from V and 5 bases from J; junction bases left unmatched: 6. The CDR3 region is CASSEYWDSSYGYTF. CDR3 bases: TGTGCCAGCAGTGAATATTGGGACAGTTCATATGGCTACACCTTC.

The chain combines TRBV6-6 with TRBJ1-2; TRBD1 is a possible D gene (6 bases). The CDR3 totals 13 residues. Trimming took 8 bases from V and 0 from J, leaving 10 bases between them. CDR1 is MNHNY, CDR2 SVGAGI, per germline (reference sequence). The CDR3 DNA reads TGTGCCAGCGGACAGAACACTAACTATGGCTACACCTTC. This encodes CASGQNTNYGYTF.

This chain uses TRBV6-1 with TRBJ1-2; TRBD1 matches 10 bases. Germline CDR1 reads MNHNS; CDR2 reads SASEGT. J lost 9 bases, V lost 2 bases, and 9 bases had no gene match. The CDR3 consists of 15 residues. The CDR3 nucleotides read TGTGCCAGCAGTGAATTGACGGGACAGGGGATTAGCTACACCTTC. Translated, it gives CASSELTGQGISYTF.

The table lists this clone with a few counts. This sample also contains other DNA sequences that code for the same CDR3. CDR3 in amino acids: CASSILAGTDTQYF. CDR3 bases: TGTGCCAGTTCAATCCTGGCGGGCACAGATACGCAGTATTTT. This chain uses TRBV6-5 with TRBJ2-3, with D unresolved. The V and J ends lost 9 bases and 1 base respectively, with 14 bases between them. CDR1 and CDR2 from the germline V gene are MNHEY and SVGAGI. The CDR3 runs to 14 residues.